This T cell receptor beta chain came from a study of human T cells and chemical hapten exposure. The sample holds a few counts of this clonotype. Time point denoted: patch test 3, about 24 weeks after DPC sensitization. The treatment was: therapeutic diphenylcyclopropenone sensitization with weekly scalp DPC. Each CDR3 protein is one row after TCRdb ran MiXCR on the RACE reads. The repertoire includes tens of thousands of distinct CDR3 sequences, 9.5% to 13% of them detected once, and 0.85% to 1.2% sits in the top ten. The CDR3 totals 14 residues. Germline CDR1 and CDR2: LNHDA and SQIVND (reference sequence). V shed 4 bases and J shed 7 bases, with 16 bases lying between them.

This clonotype was sampled from a woman younger than 45 with alopecia areata. Some clones in this sample may be carry-over from other donors' samples. The sample in question was whole blood, obtained in connection with sensitization to the hapten diphenylcyclopropenone (DPC). V is TRBV19 and J is TRBJ1-2; D gene ambiguous. This chain's CDR3 is CASSSTSGATGYTF. In DNA, the CDR3 is TGTGCCAGTAGTAGCACATCGGGAGCCACTGGCTACACCTTC.